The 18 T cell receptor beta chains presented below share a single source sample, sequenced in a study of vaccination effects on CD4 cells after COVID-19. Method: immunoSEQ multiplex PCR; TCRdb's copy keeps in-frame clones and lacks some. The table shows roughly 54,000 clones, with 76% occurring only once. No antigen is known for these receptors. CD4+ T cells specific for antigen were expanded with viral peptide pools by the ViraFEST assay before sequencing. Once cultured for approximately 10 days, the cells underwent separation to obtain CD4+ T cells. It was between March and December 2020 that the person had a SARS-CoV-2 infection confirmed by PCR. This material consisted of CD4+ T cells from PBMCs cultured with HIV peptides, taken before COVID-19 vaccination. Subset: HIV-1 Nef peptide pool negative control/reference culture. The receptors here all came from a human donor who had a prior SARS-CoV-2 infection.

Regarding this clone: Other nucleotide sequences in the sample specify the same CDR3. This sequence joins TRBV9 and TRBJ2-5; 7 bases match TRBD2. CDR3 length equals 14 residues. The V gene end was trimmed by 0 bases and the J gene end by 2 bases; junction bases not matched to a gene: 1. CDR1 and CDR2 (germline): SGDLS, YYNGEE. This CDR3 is CASSVGREQETQYF. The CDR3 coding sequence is TGTGCCAGCAGCGTAGGGCGGGAGCAAGAGACCCAGTACTTC.

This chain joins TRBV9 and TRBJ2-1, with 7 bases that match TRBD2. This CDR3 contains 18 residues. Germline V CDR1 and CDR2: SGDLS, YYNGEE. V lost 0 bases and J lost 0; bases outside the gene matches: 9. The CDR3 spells CASSVGGSGPLSYNEQFF. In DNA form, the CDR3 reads TGTGCCAGCAGCGTAGGGGGTAGCGGGCCTCTCTCCTACAATGAGCAGTTCTTC.

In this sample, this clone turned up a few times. The DNA for the CDR3 is TGTGCCAGCAGCTTAATTATGAACACTGAAGCTTTCTTT. It yields the protein CASSLIMNTEAFF. The chain employs TRBV11-2 and TRBJ1-1; D not resolved. Germline V CDR1 and CDR2: SGHAT, FQNNGV. This CDR3 contains 13 residues. V was trimmed by 2 bases and J by 0 bases, leaving 4 bases between them.

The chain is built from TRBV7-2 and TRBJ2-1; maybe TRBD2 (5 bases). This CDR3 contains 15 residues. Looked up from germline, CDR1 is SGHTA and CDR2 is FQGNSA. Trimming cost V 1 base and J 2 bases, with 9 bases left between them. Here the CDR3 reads CASSLGLSPYNEQFF. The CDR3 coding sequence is TGTGCCAGCAGCTTAGGACTATCACCCTACAATGAGCAGTTCTTC. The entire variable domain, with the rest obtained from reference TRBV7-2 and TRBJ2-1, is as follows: GAGVSQSPSNKVTEKGKDVELRCDPISGHTALYWYRQSLGQGLEFLIYFQGNSAPDKSGLPSDRFSAERTGGSVSTLTIQRTQQEDSAVYLCASSLGLSPYNEQFFGPGTRLTVL.

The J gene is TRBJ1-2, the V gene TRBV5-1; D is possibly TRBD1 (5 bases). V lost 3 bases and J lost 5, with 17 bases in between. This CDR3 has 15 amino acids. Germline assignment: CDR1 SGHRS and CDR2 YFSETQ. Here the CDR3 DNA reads TGCGCCAGCAGCTCCGGTGTTGGGGGGTTTTATGGCTACACCTTC. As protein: CASSSGVGGFYGYTF.

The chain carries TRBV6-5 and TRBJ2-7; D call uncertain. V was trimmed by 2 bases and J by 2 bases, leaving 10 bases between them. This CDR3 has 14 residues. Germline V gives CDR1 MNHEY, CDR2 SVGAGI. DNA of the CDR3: TGTGCCAGCAGTTACGGAAACGGCCCCTACGAGCAGTACTTC. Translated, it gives CASSYGNGPYEQYF.

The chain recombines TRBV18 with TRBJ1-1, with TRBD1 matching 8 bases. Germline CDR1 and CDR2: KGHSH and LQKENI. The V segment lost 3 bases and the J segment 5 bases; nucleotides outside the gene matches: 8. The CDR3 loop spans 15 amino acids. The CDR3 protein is CASSPWTGTETEAFF. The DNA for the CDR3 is TGTGCCAGCTCACCTTGGACAGGGACGGAGACTGAAGCTTTCTTT.

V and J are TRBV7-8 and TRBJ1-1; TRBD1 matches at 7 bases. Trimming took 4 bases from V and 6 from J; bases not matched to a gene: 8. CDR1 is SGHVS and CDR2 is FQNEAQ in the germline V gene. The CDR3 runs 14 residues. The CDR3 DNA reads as TGTGCCAGCAGCTGGACAGGCAGGGCGGCTGAAGCTTTCTTT. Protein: CASSWTGRAAEAFF.

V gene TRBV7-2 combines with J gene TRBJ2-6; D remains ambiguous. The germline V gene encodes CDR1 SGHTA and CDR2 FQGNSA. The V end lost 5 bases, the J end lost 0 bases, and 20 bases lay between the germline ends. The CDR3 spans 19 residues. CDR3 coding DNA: TGTGCCAGCAGCCTACGACACAGCTCCAACCCCTCTGGGGCCAACGTCCTGACTTTC. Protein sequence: CASSLRHSSNPSGANVLTF.

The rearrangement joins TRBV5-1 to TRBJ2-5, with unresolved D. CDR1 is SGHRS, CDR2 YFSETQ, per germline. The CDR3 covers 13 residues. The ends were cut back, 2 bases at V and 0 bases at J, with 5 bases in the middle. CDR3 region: CASSFGYQETQYF. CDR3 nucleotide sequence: TGCGCCAGCAGCTTCGGGTACCAAGAGACCCAGTACTTC.

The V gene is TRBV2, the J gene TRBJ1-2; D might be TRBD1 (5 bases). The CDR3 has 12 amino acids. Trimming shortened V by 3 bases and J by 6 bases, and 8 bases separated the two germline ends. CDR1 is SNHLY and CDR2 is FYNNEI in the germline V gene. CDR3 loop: CASSDRVNGYTF. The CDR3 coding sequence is TGTGCCAGCAGTGACAGGGTAAATGGCTACACCTTC.

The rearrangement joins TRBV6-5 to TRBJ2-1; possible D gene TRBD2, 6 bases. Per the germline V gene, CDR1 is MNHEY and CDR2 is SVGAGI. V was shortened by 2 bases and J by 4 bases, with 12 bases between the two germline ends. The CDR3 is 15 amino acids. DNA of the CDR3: TGTGCCAGCAGTTACGGAGGGGCGGCATACAATGAGCAGTTCTTC. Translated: CASSYGGAAYNEQFF.

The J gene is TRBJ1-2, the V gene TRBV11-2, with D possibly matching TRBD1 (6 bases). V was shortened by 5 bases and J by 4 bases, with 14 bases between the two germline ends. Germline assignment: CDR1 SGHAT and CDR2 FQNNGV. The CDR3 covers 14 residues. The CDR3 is CASSRGGGGYGYTF. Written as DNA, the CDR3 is TGTGCCAGCAGCCGCGGGGGAGGGGGCTATGGCTACACCTTC.

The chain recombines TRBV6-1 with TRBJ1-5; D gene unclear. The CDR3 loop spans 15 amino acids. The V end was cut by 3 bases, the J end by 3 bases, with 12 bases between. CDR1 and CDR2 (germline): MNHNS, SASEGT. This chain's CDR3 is CASSELGVDNQPQHF. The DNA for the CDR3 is TGTGCCAGCAGTGAGTTAGGTGTCGACAATCAGCCCCAGCATTTT.

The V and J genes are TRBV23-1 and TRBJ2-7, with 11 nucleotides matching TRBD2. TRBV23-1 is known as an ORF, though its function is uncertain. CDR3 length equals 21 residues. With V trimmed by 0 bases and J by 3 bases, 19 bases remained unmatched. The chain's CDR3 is CASSQSVKKKERLAGIYEQYF. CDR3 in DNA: TGCGCCAGCAGTCAATCTGTGAAGAAGAAGGAGCGACTAGCGGGAATCTACGAGCAGTACTTC.

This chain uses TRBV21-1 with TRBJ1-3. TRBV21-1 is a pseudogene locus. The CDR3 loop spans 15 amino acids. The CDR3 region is CASTERLRSGNTIYF. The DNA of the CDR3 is TGTGCCAGCACCGAAAGATTGCGCTCTGGAAACACCATATATTTT.

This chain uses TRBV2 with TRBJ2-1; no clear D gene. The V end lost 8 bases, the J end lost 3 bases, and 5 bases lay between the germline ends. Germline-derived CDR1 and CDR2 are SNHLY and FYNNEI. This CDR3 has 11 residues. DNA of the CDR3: TGTGCCAGCCTTGTCTACAATGAGCAGTTCTTC. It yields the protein CASLVYNEQFF.

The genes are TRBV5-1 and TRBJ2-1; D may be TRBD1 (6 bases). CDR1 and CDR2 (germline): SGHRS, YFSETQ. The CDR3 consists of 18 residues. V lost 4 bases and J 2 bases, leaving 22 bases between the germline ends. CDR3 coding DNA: TGCGCCAGCAGCGACACGGGCAGGGGAGCGGAAACCTACAATGAGCAGTTCTTC. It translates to CASSDTGRGAETYNEQFF.